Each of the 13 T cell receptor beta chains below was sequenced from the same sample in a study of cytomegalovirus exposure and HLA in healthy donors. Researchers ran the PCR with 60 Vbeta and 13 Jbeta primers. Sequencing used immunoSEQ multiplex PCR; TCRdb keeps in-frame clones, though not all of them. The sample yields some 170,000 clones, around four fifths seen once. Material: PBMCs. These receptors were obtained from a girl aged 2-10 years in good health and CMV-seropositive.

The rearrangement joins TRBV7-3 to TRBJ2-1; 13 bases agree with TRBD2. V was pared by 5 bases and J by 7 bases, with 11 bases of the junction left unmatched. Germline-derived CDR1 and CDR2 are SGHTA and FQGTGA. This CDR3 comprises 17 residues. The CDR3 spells CASSLGVTSGRRNEQFF. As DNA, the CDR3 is TGTGCCAGCAGCCTAGGGGTGACTAGCGGGAGGAGGAATGAGCAGTTCTTC.

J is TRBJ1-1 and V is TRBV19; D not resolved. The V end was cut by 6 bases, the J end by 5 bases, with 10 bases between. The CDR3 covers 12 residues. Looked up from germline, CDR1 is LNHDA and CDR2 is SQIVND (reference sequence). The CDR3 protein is CASRMGRTEAFF. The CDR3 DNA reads TGTGCCAGTAGAATGGGCAGGACTGAAGCTTTCTTT.

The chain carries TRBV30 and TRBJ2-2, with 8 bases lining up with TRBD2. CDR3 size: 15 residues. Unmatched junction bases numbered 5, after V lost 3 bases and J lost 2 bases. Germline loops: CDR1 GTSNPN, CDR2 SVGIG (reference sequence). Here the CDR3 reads CAWSRGGLNTGELFF. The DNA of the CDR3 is TGTGCCTGGAGCCGGGGGGGCCTAAACACCGGGGAGCTGTTTTTT.

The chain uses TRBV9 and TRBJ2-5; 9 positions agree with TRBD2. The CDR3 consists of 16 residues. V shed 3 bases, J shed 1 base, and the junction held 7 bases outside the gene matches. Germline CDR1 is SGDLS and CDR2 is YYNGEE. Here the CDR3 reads CASSAGLGLAQETQYF. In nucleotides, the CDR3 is TGTGCCAGCAGCGCAGGACTGGGACTAGCCCAAGAGACCCAGTACTTC.

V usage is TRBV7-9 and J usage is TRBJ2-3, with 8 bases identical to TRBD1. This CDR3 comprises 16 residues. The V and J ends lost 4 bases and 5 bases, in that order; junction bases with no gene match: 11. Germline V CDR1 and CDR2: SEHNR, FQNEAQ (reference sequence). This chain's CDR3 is CASSSRGPPPQDTQYF. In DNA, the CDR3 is TGTGCCAGCAGCTCCAGGGGGCCCCCACCACAAGATACGCAGTATTTT.

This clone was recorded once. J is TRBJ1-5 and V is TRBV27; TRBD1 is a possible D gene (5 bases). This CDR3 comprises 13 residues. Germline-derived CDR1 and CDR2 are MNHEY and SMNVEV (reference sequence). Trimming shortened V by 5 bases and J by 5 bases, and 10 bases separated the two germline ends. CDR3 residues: CASSIRGHQPQHF. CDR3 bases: TGTGCCAGCAGTATAAGGGGTCATCAGCCCCAGCATTTT.

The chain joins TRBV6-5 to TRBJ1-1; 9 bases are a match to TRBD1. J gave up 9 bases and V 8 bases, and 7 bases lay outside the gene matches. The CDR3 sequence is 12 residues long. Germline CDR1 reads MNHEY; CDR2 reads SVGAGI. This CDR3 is CASSWGQGKAFF. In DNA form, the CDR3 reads TGTGCCAGCTCCTGGGGACAGGGAAAAGCTTTCTTT.

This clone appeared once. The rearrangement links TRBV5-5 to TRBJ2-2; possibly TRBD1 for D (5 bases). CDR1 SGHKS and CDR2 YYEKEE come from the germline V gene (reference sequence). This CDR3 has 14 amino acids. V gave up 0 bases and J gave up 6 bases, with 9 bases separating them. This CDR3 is CASSLVVGAGELFF. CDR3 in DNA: TGTGCCAGCAGCTTGGTCGTAGGGGCCGGGGAGCTGTTTTTT.

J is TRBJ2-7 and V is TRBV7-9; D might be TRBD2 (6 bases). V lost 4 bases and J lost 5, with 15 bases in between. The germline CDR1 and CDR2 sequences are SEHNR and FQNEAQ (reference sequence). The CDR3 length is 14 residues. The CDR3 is CASSSTLAANEQYF. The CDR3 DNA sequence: TGTGCCAGCAGCTCCACACTAGCCGCGAACGAGCAGTACTTC. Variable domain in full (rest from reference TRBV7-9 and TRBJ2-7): DTGVSQNPRHKITKRGQNVTFRCDPISEHNRLYWYRQTLGQGPEFLTYFQNEAQLEKSRLLSDRFSAERPKGSFSTLEIQRTEQGDSAMYLCASSSTLAANEQYFGPGTRLTVT.

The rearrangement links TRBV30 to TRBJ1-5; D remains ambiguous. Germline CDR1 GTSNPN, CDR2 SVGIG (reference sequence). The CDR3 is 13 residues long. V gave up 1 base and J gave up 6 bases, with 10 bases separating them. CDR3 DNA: TGTGCCTGGAGTGCTACAAGGAGTCAGCCCCAGCATTTT. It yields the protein CAWSATRSQPQHF.

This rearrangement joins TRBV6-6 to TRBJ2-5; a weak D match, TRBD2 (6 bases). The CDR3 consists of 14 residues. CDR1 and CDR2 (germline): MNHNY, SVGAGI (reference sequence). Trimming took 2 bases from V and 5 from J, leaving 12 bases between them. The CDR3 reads CASSYAEGLETQYF. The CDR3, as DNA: TGTGCCAGCAGTTACGCGGAGGGCCTCGAGACCCAGTACTTC.

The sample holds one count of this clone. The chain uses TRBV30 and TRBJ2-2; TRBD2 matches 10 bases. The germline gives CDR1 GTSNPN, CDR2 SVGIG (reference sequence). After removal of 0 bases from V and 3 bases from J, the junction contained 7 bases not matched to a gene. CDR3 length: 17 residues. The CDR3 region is CAWSVGSSGSYTGELFF. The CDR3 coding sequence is TGTGCCTGGAGTGTAGGGTCTAGCGGGAGTTACACCGGGGAGCTGTTTTTT.

The CDR3 region is CASSPPGGGTYYEQYF. The DNA for the CDR3 is TGCGCCAGCAGCCCCCCAGGTGGGGGGACGTACTACGAGCAGTACTTC. The V and J genes are TRBV4-1 and TRBJ2-7, with D perhaps matching TRBD2 (6 bases). This CDR3 has 16 residues. V lost 4 bases to trimming and J lost 3 bases, with 19 bases between them. CDR1 and CDR2 from the germline V gene are MGHRA and YSYEKL.